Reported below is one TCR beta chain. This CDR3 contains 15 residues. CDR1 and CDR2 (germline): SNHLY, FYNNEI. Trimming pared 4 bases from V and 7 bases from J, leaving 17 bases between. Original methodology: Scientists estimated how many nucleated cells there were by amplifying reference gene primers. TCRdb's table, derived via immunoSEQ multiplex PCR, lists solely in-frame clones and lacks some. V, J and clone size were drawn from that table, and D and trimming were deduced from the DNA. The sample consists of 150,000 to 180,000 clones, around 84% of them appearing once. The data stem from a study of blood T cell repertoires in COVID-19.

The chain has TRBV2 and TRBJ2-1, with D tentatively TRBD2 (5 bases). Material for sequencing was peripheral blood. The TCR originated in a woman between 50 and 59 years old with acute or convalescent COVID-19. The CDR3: CASSVGAGGLNEQFF. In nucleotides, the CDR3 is TGTGCCAGCAGTGTTGGCGCCGGCGGGTTAAATGAGCAGTTCTTC.